A selection of T cell receptor beta chains follows, all from one sample in a study of blood T cell repertoires in COVID-19. Only in-frame clones appear in the TCRdb table, and some are missing; sequencing was by immunoSEQ multiplex PCR. In the table there are about 300,000 clones, 75% to 90% of which are singletons. Sample: peripheral blood. These receptors all stem from a woman aged 45-59 years with COVID-19, enrolled during active disease. Each CDR3 is given with its conserved first and last residue. D genes are given only for firm matches. Some rows mark clone size as missing; the rest say once, few, many or name a class of expanded clone.

V gene	clone size	J gene	D gene	CDR3 DNA	CDR3 protein
TRBV12-3/TRBV12-4	NA	TRBJ2-7	NA	TGTGCCAGCAGTTTACATCAGGTCTACGAGCAGTACTTC	CASSLHQVYEQYF
TRBV2	NA	TRBJ2-6	NA	TGTGCCAGCGTTCCGCAGGGCCTCTCTGGGGCCAACGTCCTGACTTTC	CASVPQGLSGANVLTF
TRBV27	few	TRBJ1-2	NA	TGTGCCAGCAGTTTACAACACAGTAACTATGGCTACACCTTC	CASSLQHSNYGYTF
TRBV20-1	NA	TRBJ2-1	TRBD1	TGCAGTGCTAGTCGGGACAGGGGGCTCAATGAGCAGTTCTTC	CSASRDRGLNEQFF
TRBV5-4	NA	TRBJ2-7	NA	TGTGCCAGCAGCTTACAGGAAGACGAGCAGTACTTC	CASSLQEDEQYF
TRBV7-8	NA	TRBJ1-3	TRBD1	TGTGCCAGCAGTCTAGGGGGCAGGGGGAACGGAAACACCATATATTTT	CASSLGGRGNGNTIYF
TRBV29-1	NA	TRBJ1-2	NA	TGCAGCGTTGTAAAGGGAGATGGCTACACCTTC	CSVVKGDGYTF
TRBV5-1	NA	TRBJ2-1	NA	TGCGCCAGCAGCCGCTTAAGACCCGGGAATCACAATGAGCAGTTCTTC	CASSRLRPGNHNEQFF
TRBV30	NA	TRBJ2-1	TRBD1	TGTGCCTGGAGTGTGATGGGACAGCTTTTGAATGAGCAGTTCTTC	CAWSVMGQLLNEQFF
TRBV10-3	NA	TRBJ1-1	NA	TGTGCCATCAGTGCGGGGGGCAGGGGAACTGAAGCTTTCTTT	CAISAGGRGTEAFF
TRBV6-4	NA	TRBJ2-2	TRBD2	TGTGCCACCAAGACTATTCCCGGGACTAGCAGGACCGGGGAGCTGTTTTTT	CATKTIPGTSRTGELFF
TRBV7-6	NA	TRBJ2-1	TRBD2	TGTGCCAGCAGCTTGACTAGCGGGATTTACAATGAGCAGTTCTTC	CASSLTSGIYNEQFF
TRBV4-1	NA	TRBJ2-7	TRBD2	TGCGCCAGCAGCCAAGAAACGGCGGGACTAGCGGTCTACGAGCAGTACTTC	CASSQETAGLAVYEQYF
TRBV7-3	NA	TRBJ2-7	NA	TGTGCCAGCAGCTTAATACAAGCATCGGGGGAGCAGTACTTC	CASSLIQASGEQYF
TRBV6-5	NA	TRBJ2-7	NA	TGTGCCAGCAGTTCATGGGCAAGGGGCTCCTACGAGCAGTACTTC	CASSSWARGSYEQYF
TRBV3-1/TRBV3-2	once	TRBJ2-1	TRBD1	TGTGCCAGCAGCCCTGACCCACTTGGGACAGGGTTGCTCTTCTTC	CASSPDPLGTGLLFF
TRBV6-5	NA	TRBJ2-5	NA	TGTGCCAGCAGTTACTCGACTAGGGCTCAAGAGACCCAGTACTTC	CASSYSTRAQETQYF
TRBV19	NA	TRBJ1-1	TRBD1	TGTGCCAGTATTATGGGACAGGGGAGCACTGAAGCTTTCTTT	CASIMGQGSTEAFF
TRBV30	NA	TRBJ2-7	NA	TGTGCCTTTGACAATGGGGCCTCTAGAAGGAACGAGCAGTACTTC	CAFDNGASRRNEQYF
TRBV21-1	once	TRBJ1-3	NA	TGTGCCAGCAGCAAAGCGACTCGGACAGGCGTACACTCTGGAAACACCATATATTTT	CASSKATRTGVHSGNTIYF
TRBV3-1/TRBV3-2	once	TRBJ2-7	NA	TGTGCCAGCAGTATTAGCCCGACCTACGAGCAGTACTTC	CASSISPTYEQYF
TRBV24-1	NA	TRBJ2-2	NA	TGTGCCACCAGTGAAAACTCGGCGGCGCGGGGCACCGGGGAGCTGTTTTTT	CATSENSAARGTGELFF
TRBV6-6	once	TRBJ2-7	NA	TGTGCCAGCAGAGGCCCGGAGCGGGCGATCTACGAGCAGTACTTC	CASRGPERAIYEQYF
TRBV30	NA	TRBJ1-4	NA	TGTGCCTGGAAGGGGCCAGGGGACGAAAAACTGTTTTTT	CAWKGPGDEKLFF
TRBV7-9	NA	TRBJ2-7	NA	TGTGCCAGCAGCCGGGTGGCCAGCCTAAGCTACGAGCAGTACTTC	CASSRVASLSYEQYF
TRBV30	NA	TRBJ2-7	NA	TGTGCCTGGAGTGTATCGGGCTACGAGCAGTACTTC	CAWSVSGYEQYF
TRBV27	NA	TRBJ2-1	TRBD2	TGTGCCAGCAGCCCAGCGGGAGTGGGCTACAATGAGCAGTTCTTC	CASSPAGVGYNEQFF
TRBV4-1	NA	TRBJ1-2	TRBD1	TGCGCCAGCAGCCAAGAATCAGGGGGCGGAGACTATGGCTACACCTTC	CASSQESGGGDYGYTF
TRBV11-2	NA	TRBJ1-5	NA	TGTGCCAGCAGCTTAGAGGGAGGGGGCAATCAGCCCCAGCATTTT	CASSLEGGGNQPQHF
TRBV5-5	once	TRBJ1-1	NA	TGTGCCAGCAGCTTACCCTTCTCCGGGAACACTGAAGCTTTCTTT	CASSLPFSGNTEAFF
TRBV11-3	NA	TRBJ2-5	TRBD2	TGTGCCAGCAGCTCGGGGACTAGCGGTATACAAGAGACCCAGTACTTC	CASSSGTSGIQETQYF
TRBV19	once	TRBJ1-3	NA	TGTGCCAGTAGTATAGTCCGAGACACCTACTCTGGAAACACCATATATTTT	CASSIVRDTYSGNTIYF
TRBV5-1	NA	TRBJ2-6	TRBD1	TGCGCCAGCAGCTTGGGGGGGACAGGGGCCGGGGCCAACGTCCTGACTTTC	CASSLGGTGAGANVLTF
TRBV21-1	NA	TRBJ2-5	NA	TGTGCCAGCAGGGTCCCCAGGGGCTGGGAGACCCAGTACTTC	CASRVPRGWETQYF
TRBV6-6	NA	TRBJ2-5	NA	TGTGCCAGCAGTTACTCGCGTCTGTCAACCCAAGAGACCCAGTACTTC	CASSYSRLSTQETQYF
TRBV27	NA	TRBJ2-7	NA	TGTGCCAGCAGTCAGCGGCCTCTAAACTACGAGCAGTACTTC	CASSQRPLNYEQYF
TRBV27	NA	TRBJ2-4	TRBD1	TGTGCCAGCAGTTTATCTCCGTGGACAGGGGGCGGCATTCAGTACTTC	CASSLSPWTGGGIQYF
TRBV24-1	NA	TRBJ2-1	TRBD2	TGTGCCACCAGTGATGGGACTAGAGATGAGCAGTTCTTC	CATSDGTRDEQFF
TRBV7-8	NA	TRBJ2-5	TRBD1	TGTGCCAGCAGCCGACAGGGTCTCTGGGAGACCCAGTACTTC	CASSRQGLWETQYF
TRBV25-1	once	TRBJ2-7	NA	TGTGCCAGCAGTGACACCTACGAGCAGTACTTC	CASSDTYEQYF
TRBV5-5	NA	TRBJ1-1	NA	TGTGCCAGCAGCTTGTCCCAGTTCTACACTGAAGCTTTCTTT	CASSLSQFYTEAFF
TRBV18	NA	TRBJ2-7	TRBD1	TGTGCCAGCTCACCACGGACAGGGGGCGACGAGCAGTACTTC	CASSPRTGGDEQYF
TRBV12-5	NA	TRBJ1-1	NA	TGTGCTAGTGAGGAGGGTTGGAGCACTGAAGCTTTCTTT	CASEEGWSTEAFF
TRBV11-2	NA	TRBJ1-2	NA	TGTGCCAGCAGCTTATTTATAGAGGGTGGCTACACCTTC	CASSLFIEGGYTF
TRBV11-2	NA	TRBJ1-2	TRBD1	TGTGCCAGCACGCCGGGACAGGGCAACTATGGCTACACCTTC	CASTPGQGNYGYTF
TRBV9	few	TRBJ2-3	TRBD2	TGTGCCAGCAGCGCCCCCGGGACCCGGACTAGCGGGACGCGGCTGTATTTT	CASSAPGTRTSGTRLYF
TRBV18	NA	TRBJ2-2	NA	TGTGCCAGCTCACCACCACGGCAGGCGAACACCGGGGAGCTGTTTTTT	CASSPPRQANTGELFF
TRBV6-2/TRBV6-3	NA	TRBJ2-3	NA	TGTGCCAGCAGTTCTCCGAGGCGAAGCGGGCTCACCACAGATACGCAGTATTTT	CASSSPRRSGLTTDTQYF
TRBV15	NA	TRBJ2-1	TRBD2	TGTGCCACCAGTCTAAGGAGCGGGAAGGGGAATGAGCAGTTCTTC	CATSLRSGKGNEQFF